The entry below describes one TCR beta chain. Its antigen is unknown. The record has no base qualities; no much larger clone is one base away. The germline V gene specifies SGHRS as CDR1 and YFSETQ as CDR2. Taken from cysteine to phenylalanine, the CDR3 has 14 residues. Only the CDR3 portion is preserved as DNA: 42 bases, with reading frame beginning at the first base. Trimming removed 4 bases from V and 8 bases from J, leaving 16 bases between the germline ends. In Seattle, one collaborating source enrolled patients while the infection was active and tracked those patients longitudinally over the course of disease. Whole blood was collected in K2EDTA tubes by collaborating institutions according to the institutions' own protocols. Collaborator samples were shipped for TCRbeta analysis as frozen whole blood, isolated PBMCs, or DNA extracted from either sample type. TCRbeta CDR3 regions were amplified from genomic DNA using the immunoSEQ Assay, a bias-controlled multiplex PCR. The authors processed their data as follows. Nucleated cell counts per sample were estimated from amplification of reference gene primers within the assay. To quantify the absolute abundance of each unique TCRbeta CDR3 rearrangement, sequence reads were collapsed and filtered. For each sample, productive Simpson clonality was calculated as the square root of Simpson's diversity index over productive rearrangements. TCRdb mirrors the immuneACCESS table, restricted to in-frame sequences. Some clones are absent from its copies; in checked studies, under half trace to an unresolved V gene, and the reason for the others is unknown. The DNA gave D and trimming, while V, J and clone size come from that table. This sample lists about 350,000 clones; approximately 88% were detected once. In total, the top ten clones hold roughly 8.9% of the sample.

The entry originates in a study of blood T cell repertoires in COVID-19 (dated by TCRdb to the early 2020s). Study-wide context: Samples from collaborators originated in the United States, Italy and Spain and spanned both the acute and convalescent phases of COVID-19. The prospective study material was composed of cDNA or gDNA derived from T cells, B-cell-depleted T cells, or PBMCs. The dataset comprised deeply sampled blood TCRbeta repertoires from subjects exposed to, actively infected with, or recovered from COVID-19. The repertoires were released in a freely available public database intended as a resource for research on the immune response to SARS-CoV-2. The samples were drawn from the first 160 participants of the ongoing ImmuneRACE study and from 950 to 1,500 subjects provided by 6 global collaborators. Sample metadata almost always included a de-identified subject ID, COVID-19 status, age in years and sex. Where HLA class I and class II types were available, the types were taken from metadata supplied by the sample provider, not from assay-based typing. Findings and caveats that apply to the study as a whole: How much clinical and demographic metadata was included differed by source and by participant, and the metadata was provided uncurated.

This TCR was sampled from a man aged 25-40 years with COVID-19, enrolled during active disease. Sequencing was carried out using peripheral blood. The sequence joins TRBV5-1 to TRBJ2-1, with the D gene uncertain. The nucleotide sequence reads TGCGCCAGCAGCGTCGCGGTGCGGCCAGATGAGCAGTTCTTC. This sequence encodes CASSVAVRPDEQFF.